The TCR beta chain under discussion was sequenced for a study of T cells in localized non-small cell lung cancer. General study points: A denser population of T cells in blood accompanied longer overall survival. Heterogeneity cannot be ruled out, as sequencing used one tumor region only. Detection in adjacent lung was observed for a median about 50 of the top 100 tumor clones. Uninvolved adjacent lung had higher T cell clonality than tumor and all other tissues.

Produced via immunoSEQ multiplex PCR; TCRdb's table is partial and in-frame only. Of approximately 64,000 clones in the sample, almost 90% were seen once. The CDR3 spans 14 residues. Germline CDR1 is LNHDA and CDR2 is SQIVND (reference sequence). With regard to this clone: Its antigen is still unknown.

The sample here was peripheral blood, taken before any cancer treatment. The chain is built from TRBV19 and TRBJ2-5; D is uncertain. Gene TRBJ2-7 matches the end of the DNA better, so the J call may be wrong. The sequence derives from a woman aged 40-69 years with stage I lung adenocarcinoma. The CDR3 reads CASSPLRNTYEQYF. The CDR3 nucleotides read TGTGCCAGTAGTCCCTTACGGAATACCTACGAGCAGTACTTC.